This TCR beta chain is drawn from a study of CD8 T cells in ankylosing spondylitis. Broader study findings: Blood from ankylosing spondylitis patients appeared to carry a characteristic eight-variant TCR beta motif.

This clonotype was observed a handful of times. Its antigen is not known. CDR1 and CDR2 from the germline V gene are SGHDT and YYEEEE. This CDR3 is built from 15 residues. The V and J ends lost 1 base and 4 bases respectively, with 11 bases between them. Using its own MiXCR run on the 5' RACE reads, TCRdb lists one record per CDR3 protein. The data hold just under 550,000 distinct CDR3 sequences, with about 13% observed a single time. The J gene is TRBJ1-4, the V gene TRBV5-6; D call uncertain. What was sequenced was blood, either unsorted or a sorted T cell fraction (not recorded which). The receptor's source is a male donor with ankylosing spondylitis. This chain's CDR3 is CASSLRRQSNEKLFF. CDR3 nucleotides: TGTGCCAGCAGCTTGCGGAGGCAAAGTAATGAAAAACTGTTTTTT.